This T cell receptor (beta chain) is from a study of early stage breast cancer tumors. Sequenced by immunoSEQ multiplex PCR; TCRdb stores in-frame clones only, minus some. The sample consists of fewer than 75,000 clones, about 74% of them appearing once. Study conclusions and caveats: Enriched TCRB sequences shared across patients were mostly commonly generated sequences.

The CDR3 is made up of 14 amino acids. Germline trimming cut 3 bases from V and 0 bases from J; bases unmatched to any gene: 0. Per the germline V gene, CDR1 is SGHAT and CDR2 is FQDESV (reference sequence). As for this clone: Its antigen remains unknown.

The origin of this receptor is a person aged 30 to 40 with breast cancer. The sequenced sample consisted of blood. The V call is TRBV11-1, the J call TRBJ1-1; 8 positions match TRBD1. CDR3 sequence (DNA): TGTGCCAGCAGCTTGGGACAGGTGAACACTGAAGCTTTCTTT. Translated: CASSLGQVNTEAFF.